These 14 T cell receptor beta chains came from one sample sequenced in a study of memory CD4+ T cells and cytomegalovirus serostatus. Single viable CD3+CD4+CD8-CD45RO+ cells were sorted as the memory CD4+ T cells. Some clones are missing from TCRdb's copy, which holds only in-frame ones; the method was immunoSEQ multiplex PCR. Among about 27,000 clones listed, about 80% were seen once. Sequencing was carried out using memory CD4+ T cells from blood. Receptors were obtained from an adult in good health and CMV-seronegative.

The rearrangement links TRBV27 to TRBJ2-5; 8 bases agree with TRBD1. The DNA end favors TRBJ2-7, so the J call may be wrong. Germline V gives CDR1 MNHEY, CDR2 SMNVEV (reference sequence). The CDR3 length is 13 residues. The CDR3 spells CASSLRTGNEQYF. In nucleotides, the CDR3 is TGTGCCAGCAGCCTGAGGACAGGGAACGAGCAGTACTTC.

This rearrangement joins TRBV7-9 to TRBJ2-5; D tentatively fits TRBD1 or TRBD2 (5 bases each). The CDR3 is made up of 15 amino acids. V gave up 7 bases and J gave up 0 bases, with 15 bases separating them. CDR1 and CDR2 from the germline V gene are SEHNR and FQNEAQ (reference sequence). CDR3 sequence: CASNSRDEYQETQYF. CDR3 sequence (DNA): TGTGCCAGCAACTCCCGGGACGAGTACCAAGAGACCCAGTACTTC.

This clone was counted between two and nine times. This sample includes further DNA sequences coding for the same CDR3. The V call is TRBV18, the J call TRBJ1-2; D not certain. Germline V gene sequence: CDR1 KGHSH, CDR2 LQKENI. Trimming took off 3 bases at V and 4 bases at J, with 12 bases between the two ends. This CDR3 comprises 14 residues. The CDR3 loop is CASSPSRDPYGYTF. The DNA of the CDR3 is TGTGCCAGCTCACCGAGTCGGGATCCCTATGGCTACACCTTC.

V is TRBV4-2 and J is TRBJ2-7; no clear D gene. The CDR3 contains 14 residues. Germline V gene data show CDR1 as LGHNA and CDR2 as YNFKEQ. Trimming stripped 1 base from V and 1 base from J, with 8 bases between. The CDR3 loop reads CASSQGSFSYEQYF. The CDR3 coding sequence is TGTGCCAGCAGCCAAGGAAGTTTTTCCTACGAGCAGTACTTC.

The rearrangement links TRBV7-2 to TRBJ1-2; 9 positions match TRBD1. This CDR3 is built from 15 residues. The ends lost 4 bases at V and 4 bases at J; junction bases unmatched: 7. Per germline, CDR1 SGHTA and CDR2 FQGNSA. The CDR3 loop reads CASSSSGTGIYGYTF. CDR3 nucleotide sequence: TGTGCCAGCAGCTCTTCCGGGACAGGGATCTATGGCTACACCTTC.

This clone was found once. V and J are TRBV7-2 and TRBJ2-3; no clear D gene. This CDR3 is built from 12 residues. Germline V lookup: CDR1 SGHTA, CDR2 FQGNSA. The ends were cut back, 5 bases at V and 2 bases at J, with 5 bases in the middle. CDR3 DNA sequence: TGTGCCAGCAGCCAGTACACAGATACGCAGTATTTT. Amino acid sequence: CASSQYTDTQYF.

The V gene is TRBV11-2, the J gene TRBJ2-2; a weak D match, TRBD1 (6 bases). Germline V gene data show CDR1 as SGHAT and CDR2 as FQNNGV. V was clipped by 2 bases and J by 2 bases, with 21 bases between them. This CDR3 contains 19 residues. CDR3 loop: CASSLWVMGFRGNTGELFF. The DNA for the CDR3 is TGTGCCAGCAGCTTATGGGTCATGGGGTTCAGGGGAAACACCGGGGAGCTGTTTTTT.

This chain joins TRBV5-4 and TRBJ2-6, with no clear D. CDR1 and CDR2 from the germline V gene are SGHNT and YYREEE (reference sequence). The CDR3 runs 15 residues. V gave up 4 bases and J gave up 0 bases, with 8 bases separating them. The CDR3 protein is CASSPDRSGANVLTF. As DNA, the CDR3 is TGTGCCAGCAGCCCGGACCGCTCTGGGGCCAACGTCCTGACTTTC.

This clone was seen just once. The chain has TRBV4-2 and TRBJ2-7, with 9 bases aligning to TRBD2. Germline V gene sequence: CDR1 LGHNA, CDR2 YNFKEQ. Unmatched junction bases numbered 3, after V lost 0 bases and J lost 6 bases. The CDR3 is made up of 14 amino acids. The CDR3 protein is CASSQDVSGSEQYF. In DNA, the CDR3 is TGTGCCAGCAGCCAAGACGTTAGCGGGAGCGAGCAGTACTTC.

V usage is TRBV14 and J usage is TRBJ2-6; possible D gene TRBD1, 5 bases. Germline lookup yields CDR1 SGHDN and CDR2 FVKESK. Trimming pared 0 bases from V and 13 bases from J, leaving 13 bases between. CDR3 length equals 14 residues. CDR3 amino acids: CASSQEPRARVLTF. The CDR3 DNA follows: TGTGCCAGCAGCCAAGAACCCAGGGCAAGAGTCCTGACTTTC.

The rearrangement joins TRBV14 to TRBJ1-4; D remains unclear. The CDR3 is made up of 14 amino acids. The V and J ends lost 4 bases and 1 base respectively, with 7 bases between them. Germline V gives CDR1 SGHDN, CDR2 FVKESK. The CDR3 protein is CASSLWRTNEKLFF. In DNA, the CDR3 is TGTGCCAGCAGCCTTTGGAGAACTAATGAAAAACTGTTTTTT.

The chain combines TRBV2 with TRBJ2-7; no reliable D call. The germline V gene has CDR1 SNHLY and CDR2 FYNNEI. The CDR3 consists of 12 residues. The V end was cut by 5 bases, the J end by 7 bases, with 12 bases between. Here the CDR3 DNA reads TGTGCCAGCAGTCAAGAGATTGCAGAGCAGTACTTC. Translating gives CASSQEIAEQYF. The variable domain in full, with the rest retrieved from reference TRBV2 and TRBJ2-7, is EPEVTQTPSHQVTQMGQEVILRCVPISNHLYFYWYRQILGQKVEFLVSFYNNEISEKSEIFDDQFSVERPDGSNFTLKIRSTKLEDSAMYFCASSQEIAEQYFGPGTRLTVT.

V is TRBV7-9 and J is TRBJ1-2; 7 bases match TRBD1. Germline assignment: CDR1 SEHNR and CDR2 FQNEAQ (reference sequence). The CDR3 is 13 amino acids. V trimming: 5 bases; J trimming: 8 bases; junction bases outside the gene matches: 8. The CDR3 nucleotides read TGTGCCAGCAGCCAAGGGGGCACGGGAGGCTACACCTTC. Protein product: CASSQGGTGGYTF.

The gene calls are TRBV7-9 and TRBJ1-1; 8 bases fit TRBD1. V gave up 3 bases and J gave up 7 bases; unmatched junction bases: 10. The CDR3 runs to 15 residues. Germline-derived CDR1 and CDR2 are SEHNR and FQNEAQ (reference sequence). This chain's CDR3 is CASSFPAGGKNEAFF. The CDR3, as DNA: TGTGCCAGCAGCTTCCCAGCAGGGGGCAAAAATGAAGCTTTCTTT.